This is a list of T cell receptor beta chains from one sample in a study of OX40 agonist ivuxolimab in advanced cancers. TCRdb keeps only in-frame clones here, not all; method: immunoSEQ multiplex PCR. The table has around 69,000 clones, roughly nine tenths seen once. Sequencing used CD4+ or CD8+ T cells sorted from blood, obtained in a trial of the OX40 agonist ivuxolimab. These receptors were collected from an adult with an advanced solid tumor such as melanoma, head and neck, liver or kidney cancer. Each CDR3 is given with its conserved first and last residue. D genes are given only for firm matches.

CDR3: CAWSRAPTNEKLFF; V: TRBV30; D: NA
CDR3: CASSPGQGTFGYTF; V: TRBV18; D: TRBD1
CDR3: CASSPSPWTTYEQYF; V: TRBV19; D: NA
CDR3: CASSPGTGFVYEQYF; V: TRBV18; D: TRBD1
CDR3: CASSLQGYEQYF; V: TRBV5-1; D: NA
CDR3: CASSIVPGIAGYTF; V: TRBV19; D: NA
CDR3: CASSLRSNPGANVLTF; V: TRBV11-3; D: NA
CDR3: CASSDRDISNTGELFF; V: TRBV18; D: NA
CDR3: CASSLTGSGGAGDEQFF; V: TRBV7-3; D: NA
CDR3: CASREEARDTQYF; V: TRBV6-5; D: NA
CDR3: CASSRGRNTEAFF; V: TRBV11-2; D: NA
CDR3: CASSTSSGTGELFF; V: TRBV19; D: NA
CDR3: CASSLKANYEQYF; V: TRBV27; D: NA
CDR3: CASSQFGGSPPYEQYF; V: TRBV4-2; D: NA
CDR3: CATSSQQGGNQPQHF; V: TRBV15; D: TRBD1
CDR3: CASSTPGQGFEQFF; V: TRBV19; D: TRBD1
CDR3: CASRRDRAGYNEQFF; V: TRBV7-9; D: TRBD1
CDR3: CASSPGLPNTGELFF; V: TRBV7-2; D: NA
CDR3: CASSAGGVGNTIYF; V: TRBV9; D: NA
CDR3: CASSLDRGLVEQYF; V: TRBV5-4; D: TRBD1
CDR3: CASTKELSNTEAFF; V: TRBV7-6; D: NA
CDR3: CASSTQASGRNTIYF; V: TRBV19; D: NA
CDR3: CASSYLQGYGYTF; V: TRBV6-5; D: NA
CDR3: CASSSPLVEKLFF; V: TRBV9; D: NA
CDR3: CASSLGIDRPKTQYF; V: TRBV5-1; D: NA
CDR3: CASSPNGTGVIRGYTF; V: TRBV18; D: TRBD1
CDR3: CASSSSGGSYEQYF; V: TRBV5-4; D: TRBD2
CDR3: CASSQGSTDTQYF; V: TRBV7-3; D: NA
CDR3: CASSRGQGEKLFF; V: TRBV19; D: TRBD1
CDR3: CASSLDGAPHEKLFF; V: TRBV5-1; D: NA
CDR3: CASTEWDSFSIGYTF; V: TRBV6-1; D: TRBD1
CDR3: CASSINNYEQYF; V: TRBV19; D: NA
CDR3: CASSSGIASGVYEQYF; V: TRBV6-5; D: TRBD2
CDR3: CASSRVTGVGSYEQYF; V: TRBV28; D: NA
CDR3: CASSLRGDILAYEQYF; V: TRBV5-4; D: NA
CDR3: CASSEASRGSSYNEQFF; V: TRBV6-1; D: TRBD2
CDR3: CASSARDSSNEKLFF; V: TRBV18; D: TRBD1
CDR3: CASSRRGATNEKLFF; V: TRBV5-5; D: NA
CDR3: CSVEGDRGLRETQYF; V: TRBV29-1; D: TRBD1
CDR3: CASSPQETQYF; V: TRBV2; D: NA
CDR3: CASSPRAGGAYEQYF; V: TRBV18; D: NA
CDR3: CASSAHRDRFYNEQFF; V: TRBV7-6; D: TRBD1
CDR3: CASSQGQGAGGYTF; V: TRBV4-2; D: TRBD1
CDR3: CASSLQGGTEQYF; V: TRBV7-3; D: NA
CDR3: CASSFTDTQYF; V: TRBV7-8; D: NA
CDR3: CASSYSRAPYGYTF; V: TRBV6-6; D: NA